The 18 T cell receptor beta chains reported below all come from one sample, sequenced in a study of early T cells in non-severe SARS-CoV-2 infection. Each CDR3 protein gets one entry after TCRdb re-called the 5' RACE reads with MiXCR. The sample has some 96,000 distinct CDR3 sequences; 11% are singletons. The sequencing here drew on whole blood, taken at baseline. The receptors come from an adult who was a healthcare worker with PCR-confirmed SARS-CoV-2 infection or an uninfected control (not recorded which).

This clonotype was found many times. At one end, the junction sequence differs from germline, possibly due to a read error. This chain uses TRBV6-1 with TRBJ1-5; D is perhaps TRBD1 (6 bases). The CDR3 is 16 amino acids. Germline V gene lookup returns CDR1 MNHNS and CDR2 SASEGT. The CDR3 reads CASRDPGDVSNQPQHF. CDR3 sequence (DNA): TGTGCCAGCCGTGACCCAGGGGATGTGAGCAATCAGCCCCAGCATTTT.

In this sample, this clonotype turned up many times. V is TRBV20-1 and J is TRBJ2-3, with 12 bases that match TRBD2. V trimming: 5 bases; J trimming: 2 bases; junction bases outside the gene matches: 11. This CDR3 has 17 amino acids. The germline CDR1 and CDR2 sequences are DFQATT and SNEGSKA (reference sequence). This chain's CDR3 is CSAETSGGPIYTDTQYF. DNA of the CDR3: TGCAGTGCTGAGACTAGCGGGGGCCCCATTTACACAGATACGCAGTATTTT.

As to this clonotype: No DNA is shown, since the ends of the CDR3 on it are uncertain; the CDR3 is the one TCRdb lists. The CDR3 here is CASSLLSGPTSVVPYF. This chain joins TRBV7-2 and TRBJ2-3; TRBD2 is the table's D call, not checked against the DNA. Inclusive of both ends, the CDR3 amounts to 16 amino acids. In germline, CDR1 is SGHTA, CDR2 FQGNSA.

This clonotype appeared many times. The V gene is TRBV3-1, the J gene TRBJ2-1; D gene ambiguous. Germline lookup yields CDR1 LGHDT and CDR2 YNNKEL (reference sequence). Trimming shortened V by 0 bases and J by 9 bases, and 15 bases separated the two germline ends. The CDR3 is 15 amino acids. The CDR3 here is CASSQDRTPVGEQFF. Here the CDR3 DNA reads TGTGCCAGCAGCCAAGATAGGACCCCGGTCGGTGAGCAGTTCTTC.

This chain uses TRBV19 with TRBJ1-1; tentatively, D is TRBD1 (6 bases). From germline, CDR1 is LNHDA and CDR2 SQIVND (reference sequence). CDR3 length equals 13 residues. Between the trimmed V and J ends, which lost 2 bases and 5 bases, there was a span of 9 bases. The CDR3 DNA sequence: TGTGCCAGTAGTATACTGGGGGCAACTGAAGCTTTCTTT. Residues: CASSILGATEAFF.

This clonotype showed up many times. The chain combines TRBV5-8 with TRBJ1-2, with D unresolved. CDR1 is SGHTS, CDR2 YDEGEE, per germline. The CDR3 totals 16 residues. Trimming shortened V by 2 bases and J by 2 bases, and 16 bases separated the two germline ends. CDR3 sequence: CASSFGFGEYNYGYTF. The CDR3 DNA is TGTGCCAGCAGCTTCGGATTCGGGGAATACAACTATGGCTACACCTTC.

The sample holds a few counts of this clonotype. The genes are TRBV14 and TRBJ2-3; no firm D call. The germline V and J ends were trimmed by 1 base and 5 bases, with 7 bases remaining between them. Germline V gene data show CDR1 as SGHDN and CDR2 as FVKESK. The CDR3 covers 13 residues. For the CDR3, the DNA is TGTGCCAGCAGCCAAGTGACCCAAGATACGCAGTATTTT. Translating it yields CASSQVTQDTQYF.

In its sample, this clonotype was seen many times. V and J are TRBV12-3 or TRBV12-4 and TRBJ1-3; D not certain. The CDR3 is 12 residues long. V was cut by 6 bases and J by 2 bases, with 5 bases left in between. The CDR3 region has the DNA TGTGCCAGCAGAATGCCTGGAAACACCATATATTTT. It specifies CASRMPGNTIYF.

CDR3 protein: CASSPMVRGIKFF. CDR3 nucleotides: TGTGCCAGCAGCCCCATGGTGAGAGGGATTAAATTCTTC. The chain has TRBV3-1 and TRBJ2-1; a possible D gene is TRBD2 (5 bases). Trimming shortened V by 4 bases and J by 16 bases, and 20 bases separated the two germline ends. The germline gives CDR1 LGHDT, CDR2 YNNKEL (reference sequence). CDR3 length: 13 amino acids.

This clonotype was recorded at least ten times. The J gene is TRBJ2-7, the V gene TRBV20-1; possible D gene TRBD2, 5 bases. Germline CDR1 reads DFQATT; CDR2 reads SNEGSKA (reference sequence). Deletions cut 3 bases from V and 1 base from J, with 13 bases between. The CDR3 is 14 residues long. CDR3 in amino acids: CSASSGGGSYEQYF. The CDR3 DNA reads TGCAGTGCTAGTTCCGGAGGCGGATCCTACGAGCAGTACTTC.

The gene calls are TRBV10-1 and TRBJ2-3, with D hard to call. The CDR3 is made up of 13 amino acids. Trimming pared 6 bases from V and 1 base from J, leaving 8 bases between. The germline V gene encodes CDR1 WNHNN and CDR2 SYGVQD (reference sequence). The CDR3 sequence: CASSFTGTDTQYF. CDR3 coding DNA: TGCGCCAGCAGCTTTACAGGCACAGATACGCAGTATTTT.

The gene calls are TRBV29-1 and TRBJ1-1; 8 bases map to TRBD1. The CDR3 extends over 13 amino acids. With 7 bases clipped from V and 3 bases from J, the junction kept 7 bases outside the gene matches. The germline V gene encodes CDR1 SQVTM and CDR2 ANQGSEA. CDR3 in DNA: TGCAGCGGACGCAGGGGGCTGGACACTGAAGCTTTCTTT. Its translation is CSGRRGLDTEAFF. The full variable domain, its missing parts supplied by reference TRBV29-1 and TRBJ1-1, is SAVISQKPSRDICQRGTSLTIQCQVDSQVTMMFWYRQQPGQSLTLIATANQGSEATYESGFVIDKFPISRPNLTFSTLTVSNMSPEDSSIYLCSGRRGLDTEAFFGQGTRLTVV.

This clonotype was seen many times. The V and J genes are TRBV5-1 and TRBJ2-2; D not resolved. V lost 8 bases and J 3 bases, leaving 17 bases between the germline ends. This CDR3 contains 15 residues. Per germline, CDR1 SGHRS and CDR2 YFSETQ. The CDR3 region has the DNA TGCGCCAGTAGCCCCGGCGGCCAGCACACCGGGGAGCTGTTTTTT. Protein product: CASSPGGQHTGELFF.

This clonotype was counted a few times. V usage is TRBV7-2 and J usage is TRBJ1-1, with D possibly TRBD1 on 5 matching bases. Trimming removed 2 bases at V and 0 bases at J, with 16 bases between. Germline V gene lookup returns CDR1 SGHTA and CDR2 FQGNSA. This CDR3 has 17 amino acids. CDR3 DNA sequence: TGTGCCAGCAGCTTATTGGGGGGTACGACGGTGAACACTGAAGCTTTCTTT. Translating gives CASSLLGGTTVNTEAFF.

This clonotype was found many times. The chain links TRBV6-6 to TRBJ1-6; no firm D call. Germline CDR1 MNHNY, CDR2 SVGAGI (reference sequence). The CDR3 extends over 14 amino acids. Trimming shortened V by 6 bases and J by 6 bases, and 12 bases separated the two germline ends. The CDR3 reads CASSPNAGNSPLHF. The CDR3 nucleotides are TGTGCCAGCAGCCCTAATGCCGGTAATTCACCCCTCCACTTT.

This clonotype was seen ten or more times. This chain links TRBV6-2 or TRBV6-3 with TRBJ1-1; TRBD1 agrees at 7 bases. CDR3 length equals 13 residues. Trimming removed 6 bases from V and 6 bases from J; junction bases left unmatched: 7. CDR1 is MNHEY, CDR2 SVGEGT, per germline. The CDR3 is CASRPNRGAEAFF. The CDR3 DNA reads as TGTGCCAGCAGACCAAACAGGGGAGCTGAAGCTTTCTTT.

This clonotype was counted only a few times. The V and J genes are TRBV20-1 and TRBJ2-7, with 8 bases identical to TRBD2. Germline V gene sequence: CDR1 DFQATT, CDR2 SNEGSKA (reference sequence). The length of the CDR3 is 14 residues. J was trimmed by 0 bases and V by 6 bases; bases with no gene match: 7. The CDR3 reads CSAGGRGASYEQYF. CDR3 nucleotides: TGCAGTGCCGGTGGGCGGGGGGCCTCCTACGAGCAGTACTTC.

This clonotype was seen more than once but under ten times. The chain uses TRBV10-3 and TRBJ2-1; unclear D gene. The CDR3 totals 14 residues. Germline assignment: CDR1 ENHRY and CDR2 SYGVKD. Trimming removed 4 bases from V and 0 bases from J, with 7 bases in between. The CDR3 DNA reads as TGTGCCATCAGTGCACGGAGCTCCTACAATGAGCAGTTCTTC. Protein: CAISARSSYNEQFF.